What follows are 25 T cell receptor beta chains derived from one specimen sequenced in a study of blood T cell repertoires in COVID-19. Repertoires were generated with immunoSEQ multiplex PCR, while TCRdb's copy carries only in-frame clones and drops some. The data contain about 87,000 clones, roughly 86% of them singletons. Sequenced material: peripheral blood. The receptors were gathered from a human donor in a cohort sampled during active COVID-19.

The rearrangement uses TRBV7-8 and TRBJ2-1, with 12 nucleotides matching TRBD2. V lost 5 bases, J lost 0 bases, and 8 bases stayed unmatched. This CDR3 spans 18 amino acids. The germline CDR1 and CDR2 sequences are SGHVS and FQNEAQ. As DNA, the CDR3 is TGTGCCAGCAGCAGCCCTAGCGGGGGGGGTAGCTCCTACAATGAGCAGTTCTTC. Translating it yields CASSSPSGGGSSYNEQFF. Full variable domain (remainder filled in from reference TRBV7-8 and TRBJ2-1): GAGVSQSPRYKVAKRGQDVALRCDPISGHVSLFWYQQALGQGPEFLTYFQNEAQLDKSGLPSDRFFAERPEGSVSTLKIQRTQQEDSAVYLCASSSPSGGGSSYNEQFFGPGTRLTVL.

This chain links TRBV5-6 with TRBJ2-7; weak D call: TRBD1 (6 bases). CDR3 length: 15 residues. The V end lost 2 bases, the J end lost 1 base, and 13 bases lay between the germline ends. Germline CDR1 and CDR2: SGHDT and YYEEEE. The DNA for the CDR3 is TGTGCCAGCAGCTTCCTAGGACAGACGTCCTACGAGCAGTACTTC. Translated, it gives CASSFLGQTSYEQYF. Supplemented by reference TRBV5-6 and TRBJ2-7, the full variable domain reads DAGVTQSPTHLIKTRGQQVTLRCSPKSGHDTVSWYQQALGQGPQFIFQYYEEEERQRGNFPDRFSGHQFPNYSSELNVNALLLGDSALYLCASSFLGQTSYEQYFGPGTRLTVT.

The CDR3 region is CASSQEVRGADTQYF. The CDR3 DNA reads as TGCGCCAGCAGCCAAGAGGTGCGGGGCGCAGATACGCAGTATTTT. The chain carries TRBV4-3 and TRBJ2-3; tentative D call: TRBD2 (6 bases). Trimming shortened V by 0 bases and J by 4 bases, and 11 bases separated the two germline ends. This CDR3 comprises 15 residues. CDR1 and CDR2 (germline): LGHNA, YSLEER.

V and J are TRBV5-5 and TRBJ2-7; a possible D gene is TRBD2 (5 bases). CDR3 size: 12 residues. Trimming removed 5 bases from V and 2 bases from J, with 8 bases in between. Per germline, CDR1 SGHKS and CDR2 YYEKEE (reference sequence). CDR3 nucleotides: TGTGCCAGCAGTTCGACTACCTACGAGCAGTACTTC. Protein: CASSSTTYEQYF.

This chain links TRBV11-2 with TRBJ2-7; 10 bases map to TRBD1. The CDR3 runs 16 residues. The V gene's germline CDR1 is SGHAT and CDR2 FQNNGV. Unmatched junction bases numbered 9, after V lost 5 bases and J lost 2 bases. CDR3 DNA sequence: TGTGCCAGCAGCCCTCATGGACAGGGGGGGGCCTACGAGCAGTACTTC. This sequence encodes CASSPHGQGGAYEQYF.

CDR3 DNA sequence: TGTGCCACCAGTGATGGTAGGGGGCTTCAGCCCCAGCATTTT. As protein: CATSDGRGLQPQHF. The V and J genes are TRBV24-1 and TRBJ1-5; 7 bases align to TRBD1. There are 14 residues in the CDR3. Germline CDR1 reads KGHDR; CDR2 reads SFDVKD. V lost 3 bases and J lost 6; bases outside the gene matches: 4.

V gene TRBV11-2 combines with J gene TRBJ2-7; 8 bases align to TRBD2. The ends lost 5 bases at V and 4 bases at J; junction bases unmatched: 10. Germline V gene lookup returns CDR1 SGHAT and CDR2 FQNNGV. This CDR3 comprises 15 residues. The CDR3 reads CASSRREGLVYEQYF. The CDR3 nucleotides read TGTGCCAGCAGCCGAAGGGAGGGACTAGTTTACGAGCAGTACTTC.

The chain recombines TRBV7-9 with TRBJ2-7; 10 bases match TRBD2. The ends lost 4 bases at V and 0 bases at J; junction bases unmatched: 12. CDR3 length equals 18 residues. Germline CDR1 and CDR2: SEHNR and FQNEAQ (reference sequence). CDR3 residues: CASSSQRGGADSSYEQYF. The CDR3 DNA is TGTGCCAGCAGCTCCCAGCGGGGGGGGGCCGACAGCTCCTACGAGCAGTACTTC.

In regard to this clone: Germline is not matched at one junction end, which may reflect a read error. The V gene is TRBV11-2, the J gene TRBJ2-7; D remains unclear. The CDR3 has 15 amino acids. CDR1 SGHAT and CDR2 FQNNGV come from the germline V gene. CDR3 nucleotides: TGTGCCAGCAGCTTAGTATTAGGCGGAAACTACGAGCGGTACTTC. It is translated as CASSLVLGGNYERYF.

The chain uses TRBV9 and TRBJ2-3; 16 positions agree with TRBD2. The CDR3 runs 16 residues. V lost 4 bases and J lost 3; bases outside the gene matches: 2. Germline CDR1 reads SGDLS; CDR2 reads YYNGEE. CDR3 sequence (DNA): TGTGCCAGCAGCATGGGACTAGCGGGAGGGACAGATACGCAGTATTTT. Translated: CASSMGLAGGTDTQYF.

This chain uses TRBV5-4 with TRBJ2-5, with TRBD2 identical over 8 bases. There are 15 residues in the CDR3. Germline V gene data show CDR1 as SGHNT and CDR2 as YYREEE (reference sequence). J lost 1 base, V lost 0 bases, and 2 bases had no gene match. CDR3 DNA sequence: TGTGCCAGCAGCTTGGCGACTAGCGCCCAAGAGACCCAGTACTTC. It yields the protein CASSLATSAQETQYF.

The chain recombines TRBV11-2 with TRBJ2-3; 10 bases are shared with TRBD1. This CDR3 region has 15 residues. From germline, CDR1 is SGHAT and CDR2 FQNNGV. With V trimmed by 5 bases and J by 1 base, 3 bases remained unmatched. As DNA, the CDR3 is TGTGCCAGCAGCGCCGGGACAGGGGGCACAGATACGCAGTATTTT. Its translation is CASSAGTGGTDTQYF.

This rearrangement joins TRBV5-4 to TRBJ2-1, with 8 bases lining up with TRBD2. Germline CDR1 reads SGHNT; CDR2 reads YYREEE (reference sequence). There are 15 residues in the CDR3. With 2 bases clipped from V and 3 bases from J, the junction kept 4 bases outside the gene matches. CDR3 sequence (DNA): TGTGCCAGCAGCTTATGGACTAGCAACTACAATGAGCAGTTCTTC. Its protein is CASSLWTSNYNEQFF.

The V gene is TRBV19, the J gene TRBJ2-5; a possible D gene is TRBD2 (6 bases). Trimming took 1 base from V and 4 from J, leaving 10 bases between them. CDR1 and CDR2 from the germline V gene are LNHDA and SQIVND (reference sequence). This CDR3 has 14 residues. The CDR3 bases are TGTGCCAGTAGTATAGGGGAGGAAGGAGAGACCCAGTACTTC. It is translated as CASSIGEEGETQYF.

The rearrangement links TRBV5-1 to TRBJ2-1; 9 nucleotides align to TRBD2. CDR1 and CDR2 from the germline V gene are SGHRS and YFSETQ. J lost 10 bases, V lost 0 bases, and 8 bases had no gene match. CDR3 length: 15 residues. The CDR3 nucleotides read TGCGCCAGCAGCTTGGCAGCGGGGGGCCATGCGGAGCAGTTCTTC. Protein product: CASSLAAGGHAEQFF.

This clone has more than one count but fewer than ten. CDR3 region: CASSYGTAREKLFF. CDR3 bases: TGTGCCAGCAGCTACGGGACAGCTCGTGAAAAACTGTTTTTT. This sequence joins TRBV13 and TRBJ1-4; the match to TRBD1 covers 7 bases. The V and J ends lost 4 bases and 7 bases, in that order; junction bases with no gene match: 6. Germline V CDR1 and CDR2: PRHDT, FYEKMQ (reference sequence). The CDR3 loop spans 14 amino acids.

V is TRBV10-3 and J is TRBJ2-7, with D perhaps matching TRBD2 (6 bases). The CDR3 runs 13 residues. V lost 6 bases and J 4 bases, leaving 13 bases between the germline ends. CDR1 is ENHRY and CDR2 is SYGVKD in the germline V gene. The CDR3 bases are TGTGCCATCAGCCCCTCGGAGGGTTACGAGCAGTACTTC. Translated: CAISPSEGYEQYF.

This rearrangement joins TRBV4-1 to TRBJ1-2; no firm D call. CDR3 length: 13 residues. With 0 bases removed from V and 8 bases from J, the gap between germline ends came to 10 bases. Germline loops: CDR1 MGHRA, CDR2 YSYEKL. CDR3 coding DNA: TGCGCCAGCAGCCAAGATAAAACGGGGGGCTACACCTTC. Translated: CASSQDKTGGYTF.

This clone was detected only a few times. The CDR3 region is CASRRQGGSNQPQHF. The CDR3 DNA sequence: TGTGCCAGCAGACGACAGGGGGGAAGCAATCAGCCCCAGCATTTT. The chain is built from TRBV28 and TRBJ1-5; 9 bases match TRBD1. Trimming took 6 bases from V and 1 from J; bases not matched to a gene: 4. Germline V gene sequence: CDR1 MDHEN, CDR2 SYDVKM. The CDR3 is 15 residues long.

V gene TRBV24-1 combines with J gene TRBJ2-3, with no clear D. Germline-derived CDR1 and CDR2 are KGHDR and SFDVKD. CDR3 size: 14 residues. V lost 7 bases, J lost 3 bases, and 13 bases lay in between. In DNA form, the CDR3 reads TGTGCCACCAGCGATCCCAGAGGAACAGATACGCAGTATTTT. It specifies CATSDPRGTDTQYF.

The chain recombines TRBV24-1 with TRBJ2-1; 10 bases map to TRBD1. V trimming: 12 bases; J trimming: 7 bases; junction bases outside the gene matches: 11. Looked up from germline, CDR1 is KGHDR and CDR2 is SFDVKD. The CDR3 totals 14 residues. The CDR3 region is CASSGTGVSNEQFF. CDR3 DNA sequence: TGTGCCTCATCTGGGACAGGGGTCTCAAATGAGCAGTTCTTC.

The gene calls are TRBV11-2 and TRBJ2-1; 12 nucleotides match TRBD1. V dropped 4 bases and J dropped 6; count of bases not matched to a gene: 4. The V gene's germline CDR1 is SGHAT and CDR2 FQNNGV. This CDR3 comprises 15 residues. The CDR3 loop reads CASSSPGQGANEQFF. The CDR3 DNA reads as TGTGCCAGCAGCTCCCCGGGACAGGGGGCCAATGAGCAGTTCTTC.

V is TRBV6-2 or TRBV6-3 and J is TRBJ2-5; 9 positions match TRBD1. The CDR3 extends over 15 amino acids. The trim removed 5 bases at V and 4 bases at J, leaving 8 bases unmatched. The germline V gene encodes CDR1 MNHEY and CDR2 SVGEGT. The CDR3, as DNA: TGTGCCAGCAGTGGGGCCGGGACAGGGACAGAGACCCAGTACTTC. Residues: CASSGAGTGTETQYF.

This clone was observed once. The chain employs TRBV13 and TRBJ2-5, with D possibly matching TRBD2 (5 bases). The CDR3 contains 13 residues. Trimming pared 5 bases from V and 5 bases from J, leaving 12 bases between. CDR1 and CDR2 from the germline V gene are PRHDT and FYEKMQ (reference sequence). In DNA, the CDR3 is TGTGCCAGCAGCAGCACTAGATTTGAGACCCAGTACTTC. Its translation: CASSSTRFETQYF.

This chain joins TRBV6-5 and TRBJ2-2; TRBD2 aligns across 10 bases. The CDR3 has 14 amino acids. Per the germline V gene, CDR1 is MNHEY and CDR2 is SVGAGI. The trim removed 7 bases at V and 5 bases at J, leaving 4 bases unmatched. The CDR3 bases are TGTGCCAGCATGCCAGCGGGAGGGACCGGGGAGCTGTTTTTT. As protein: CASMPAGGTGELFF.